Listed below are T cell receptor beta chains from one sample, sequenced in a study of control samples from healthy donors and cancer patients. Method: immunoSEQ multiplex PCR; TCRdb's copy keeps in-frame clones and lacks some. Found here are roughly 73,000 clones, around 92% of them singletons; the top ten hold 5.8%. Sequences were obtained from blood. These receptors were obtained from a woman aged 55-69 years in good health. Both conserved end residues are part of each CDR3. D genes are given only for firm matches.

>.|TRBV7-8|TRBJ2-1
TGTGCCAGCAGCTTACCGACTAGAACCTACAATGAGCAGTTCTTC
CASSLPTRTYNEQFF
>.|TRBV5-1|TRBJ1-4
TGCGCCAGCAGCTTTGGCGCAGGAGGGGGAACTAATGAAAAACTGTTTTTT
CASSFGAGGGTNEKLFF
>.|TRBV5-1|TRBJ1-6
TGCGCCAGCAGCGTTACAGGGAATTCACCCCTCCACTTT
CASSVTGNSPLHF
>.|TRBV10-3|TRBJ1-2
TGTGCCTCAAGCCGGGGGGCGCAGAGTCACGGCTACACCTTC
CASSRGAQSHGYTF
>.|TRBV7-5|TRBJ1-5
TGTGCCAGAAGCTTAATGAAGGGCAATGGCAATCAGCCCCAGCATTTT
CARSLMKGNGNQPQHF
>.|TRBV5-1|TRBJ1-4
TGCGCCAGCAGTTCCGGGTGGGAAAATGAAAAACTGTTTTTT
CASSSGWENEKLFF
>.|TRBV3-1/TRBV3-2|TRBJ1-2
TGTGCCAGCAGCCAAGGTCCGGGGGGCAACTATGGCTACACCTTC
CASSQGPGGNYGYTF
>TRBD1|TRBV7-9|TRBJ1-1
TGTGCCAGCAGCAGTTACAGGGGGAAGGTTATGAACACTGAAGCTTTCTTT
CASSSYRGKVMNTEAFF
>TRBD1|TRBV7-9|TRBJ1-6
TGTGCCAGCAGCCCCCACAGGGGGCCATCCTATAATTCACCCCTCCACTTT
CASSPHRGPSYNSPLHF
>.|TRBV29-1|TRBJ1-1
TGCAGCGTTGCGGGACGGTGGAACACTGAAGCTTTCTTT
CSVAGRWNTEAFF
>.|TRBV6-5|TRBJ1-3
TGTGCCAGCAGTTACTCGAGCACAGCCTCTGGAAACACCATATATTTT
CASSYSSTASGNTIYF
>.|TRBV6-2/TRBV6-3|TRBJ1-1
TGTGCCAGCAGTAACATCAGGGGTGAAGCTTTCTTT
CASSNIRGEAFF
>.|TRBV30|TRBJ2-7
TGTGCCTGGAGACAGGGGAGGGACGAGCAGTACTTC
CAWRQGRDEQYF
>TRBD1|TRBV15|TRBJ2-1
TGTGCCACCAGCAGAGATCAGGGGGATGAGCAGTTCTTC
CATSRDQGDEQFF
>TRBD1|TRBV2|TRBJ2-4
TGTGCCAGCAGTGTACAGGGGAGAAACATTCAGTACTTC
CASSVQGRNIQYF
>.|TRBV7-2|TRBJ1-3
TGTGCCAGCAGCGCGACCTGGCTCTCTGGAAACACCATATATTTT
CASSATWLSGNTIYF